One and the same sample provided the 30 T cell receptor beta chains below, sequenced in a study of OX40 agonist ivuxolimab in advanced cancers. Profiled with immunoSEQ multiplex PCR; TCRdb holds only in-frame clones, not every one. Here the sample spans around 90,000 clones, around nine tenths being singletons. The sample here was CD4+ or CD8+ T cells sorted from blood, taken in a trial of the OX40 agonist ivuxolimab. These receptors all stem from an adult with an advanced solid tumor such as melanoma, head and neck, liver or kidney cancer.

The rearrangement uses TRBV6-5 and TRBJ2-7; TRBD2 aligns across 7 bases. CDR1 and CDR2 from the germline V gene are MNHEY and SVGAGI. V lost 2 bases, J lost 7 bases, and 5 bases stayed unmatched. CDR3 length: 13 amino acids. The CDR3 DNA reads as TGTGCCAGCAGTTACAACGGGGGGTGGGAGCAGTACTTC. Protein product: CASSYNGGWEQYF.

The chain couples TRBV5-4 to TRBJ1-1, with a tentative D call TRBD1 (6 bases). Germline loops: CDR1 SGHNT, CDR2 YYREEE (reference sequence). The V end was cut by 1 base, the J end by 7 bases, with 17 bases between. The CDR3 has 15 residues. CDR3 in amino acids: CASSLSGARGREAFF. CDR3 nucleotide sequence: TGTGCCAGCAGCTTGTCGGGGGCCAGGGGCCGTGAAGCTTTCTTT.

The chain combines TRBV20-1 with TRBJ2-5; a weak D match, TRBD1 (6 bases). The ends were cut back, 7 bases at V and 5 bases at J, with 11 bases in the middle. The CDR3 has 11 residues. The germline V gene encodes CDR1 DFQATT and CDR2 SNEGSKA (reference sequence). The chain's CDR3 is CSEKRGETQYF. CDR3 bases: TGCAGTGAGAAAAGGGGGGAGACCCAGTACTTC.

This clone was seen once. Here the CDR3 reads CASTRAGLAYNEQFF. CDR3 DNA: TGTGCCAGCACCAGAGCGGGACTAGCTTACAATGAGCAGTTCTTC. The V and J genes are TRBV11-2 and TRBJ2-1, with 9 bases matching TRBD2. Per germline, CDR1 SGHAT and CDR2 FQNNGV. V shed 7 bases and J 4 bases; nucleotides not matched to a gene: 8. The CDR3 is made up of 15 amino acids.

This chain uses TRBV19 with TRBJ1-5; 7 nucleotides align to TRBD1. CDR1 and CDR2 from the germline V gene are LNHDA and SQIVND (reference sequence). The V gene end was trimmed by 6 bases and the J gene end by 5 bases; junction bases not matched to a gene: 10. CDR3 length equals 15 residues. In nucleotides, the CDR3 is TGTGCCAGTAGAACGGGACAGTCCATAGATCAGCCCCAGCATTTT. Translated: CASRTGQSIDQPQHF.

The rearrangement links TRBV6-1 to TRBJ1-1, with TRBD1 as a possible D gene (5 bases). Germline loops: CDR1 MNHNS, CDR2 SASEGT. V dropped 9 bases and J dropped 1 base, with 12 bases sitting between them. This CDR3 spans 13 amino acids. The CDR3 DNA sequence: TGTGCCAGTCAGGGTATATCGAACACTGAAGCTTTCTTT. This encodes CASQGISNTEAFF.

In its sample, this clone was seen a few times. The V call is TRBV7-6, the J call TRBJ1-1; 7 nucleotides align to TRBD1. Germline-derived CDR1 and CDR2 are SGHVS and FNYEAQ. The V and J ends lost 6 bases and 6 bases, in that order; junction bases with no gene match: 10. The length of the CDR3 is 14 residues. CDR3 sequence: CASSLTRDSSEAFF. Here the CDR3 DNA reads TGTGCCAGCAGTTTAACCCGGGACAGTTCTGAAGCTTTCTTT.

This rearrangement joins TRBV5-4 to TRBJ2-1; 11 bases are shared with TRBD1. The V gene's germline CDR1 is SGHNT and CDR2 YYREEE (reference sequence). With V trimmed by 5 bases and J by 6 bases, 4 bases remained unmatched. The CDR3 length is 14 residues. The CDR3: CASSTGQGVNEQFF. The CDR3 DNA follows: TGTGCCAGCAGTACGGGACAGGGGGTCAATGAGCAGTTCTTC.

The chain carries TRBV9 and TRBJ2-2; D remains ambiguous. Looked up from germline, CDR1 is SGDLS and CDR2 is YYNGEE. There are 14 residues in the CDR3. With 0 bases removed from V and 2 bases from J, the gap between germline ends came to 5 bases. The CDR3 DNA reads TGTGCCAGCAGCGTAGCCGGAAACACCGGGGAGCTGTTTTTT. Translation: CASSVAGNTGELFF.

The V and J genes are TRBV5-1 and TRBJ2-3; D gene ambiguous. The CDR3 length is 12 residues. Germline V gene lookup returns CDR1 SGHRS and CDR2 YFSETQ. The V end lost 2 bases, the J end lost 5 bases, and 6 bases lay between the germline ends. CDR3: CASSFFQDTQYF. The CDR3 DNA is TGCGCCAGCAGCTTTTTCCAAGATACGCAGTATTTT.

The CDR3 spells CASSIGTGGYTF. The CDR3 bases are TGTGCCAGTAGTATCGGGACAGGCGGCTACACCTTC. V is TRBV19 and J is TRBJ1-2, with TRBD1 matching 8 bases. V lost 3 bases and J lost 8; bases outside the gene matches: 2. The CDR3 runs to 12 residues. The germline gives CDR1 LNHDA, CDR2 SQIVND (reference sequence).

This clone has only a few counts. This sequence joins TRBV19 and TRBJ2-1, with 11 bases aligning to TRBD2. Germline trimming cut 3 bases from V and 0 bases from J; bases unmatched to any gene: 10. The CDR3 has 19 residues. The germline gives CDR1 LNHDA, CDR2 SQIVND (reference sequence). The chain's CDR3 is CASSIGSSGGPISYNEQFF. The CDR3 bases are TGTGCCAGTAGTATTGGATCTAGCGGGGGGCCTATCTCCTACAATGAGCAGTTCTTC.

The V and J genes are TRBV5-1 and TRBJ1-2; D unclear. From germline, CDR1 is SGHRS and CDR2 YFSETQ. V lost 2 bases, J lost 6 bases, and 14 bases lay in between. This CDR3 region has 14 residues. The CDR3 DNA is TGCGCCAGCAGCTTCCAGAGGATGAAAGATGGCTACACCTTC. It encodes CASSFQRMKDGYTF.

J is TRBJ2-5 and V is TRBV29-1; 8 positions match TRBD1. The CDR3 is 14 residues long. Trimming at V came to 4 bases and at J to 4 bases, leaving 8 bases not matched to a gene. CDR1 and CDR2 (germline): SQVTM, ANQGSEA. CDR3 region: CSVGNRGIRETQYF. The CDR3 DNA is TGCAGCGTTGGAAACAGGGGGATTCGAGAGACCCAGTACTTC. The full variable domain, with the rest looked up from reference TRBV29-1 and TRBJ2-5, is SAVISQKPSRDICQRGTSLTIQCQVDSQVTMMFWYRQQPGQSLTLIATANQGSEATYESGFVIDKFPISRPNLTFSTLTVSNMSPEDSSIYLCSVGNRGIRETQYFGPGTRLLVL.

J is TRBJ2-2 and V is TRBV27, with 7 bases identical to TRBD2. Per germline, CDR1 MNHEY and CDR2 SMNVEV (reference sequence). This CDR3 region has 14 residues. V shed 5 bases and J 2 bases; nucleotides not matched to a gene: 2. CDR3 loop: CASSSGVNTGELFF. For the CDR3, the DNA is TGTGCCAGCAGTAGCGGGGTCAACACCGGGGAGCTGTTTTTT.

V is TRBV5-1 and J is TRBJ2-2; D gene ambiguous. Germline values: CDR1 SGHRS, CDR2 YFSETQ. Trimming stripped 1 base from V and 2 bases from J, with 9 bases between. CDR3 length: 15 residues. In DNA, the CDR3 is TGCGCCAGCAGCTTGTCGGATTTTAACACCGGGGAGCTGTTTTTT. Translated, it gives CASSLSDFNTGELFF.

In DNA, the CDR3 is TGTGCCAGCAGCTTAGGGGGGACAGGGTTCTACGAGCAGTACTTC. Translating gives CASSLGGTGFYEQYF. V and J are TRBV7-8 and TRBJ2-7, with TRBD1 identical over 9 bases. Germline CDR1 is SGHVS and CDR2 is FQNEAQ. The CDR3 has 15 amino acids. V was pared by 1 base and J by 3 bases, with 4 bases of the junction left unmatched. The entire variable domain, with the rest obtained from reference TRBV7-8 and TRBJ2-7, is as follows: GAGVSQSPRYKVAKRGQDVALRCDPISGHVSLFWYQQALGQGPEFLTYFQNEAQLDKSGLPSDRFFAERPEGSVSTLKIQRTQQEDSAVYLCASSLGGTGFYEQYFGPGTRLTVT.

V and J are TRBV2 and TRBJ1-5, with a weak D call TRBD1 (6 bases). Germline values: CDR1 SNHLY, CDR2 FYNNEI. With 7 bases removed from V and 0 bases from J, the gap between germline ends came to 16 bases. CDR3 size: 16 residues. The DNA for the CDR3 is TGTGCCAGCACTCCGGACAGAGGGAATAGCAATCAGCCCCAGCATTTT. Its protein product is CASTPDRGNSNQPQHF.

This chain links TRBV2 with TRBJ2-3; D gene uncertain. The CDR3 sequence is 14 residues long. Trimming removed 2 bases at V and 11 bases at J, with 17 bases between. Per germline, CDR1 SNHLY and CDR2 FYNNEI. The CDR3 bases are TGTGCCAGCAGTGAAAGCTACTTCGTGGTGAGGCAGTATTTT. It specifies CASSESYFVVRQYF.

The chain is built from TRBV19 and TRBJ1-2; 9 bases match TRBD1. CDR1 is LNHDA, CDR2 SQIVND, per germline (reference sequence). The CDR3 is 15 amino acids. The ends lost 4 bases at V and 2 bases at J; junction bases unmatched: 5. The CDR3 spells CASSKPGTGNYGYTF. DNA for the CDR3: TGTGCCAGTAGTAAACCCGGGACAGGGAACTATGGCTACACCTTC.

The chain combines TRBV12-5 with TRBJ1-6, with a possible D match to TRBD1 (6 bases). From germline, CDR1 is LGHNT and CDR2 FRNRAP. The CDR3 covers 15 residues. V shed 1 base and J shed 7 bases, with 11 bases lying between them. CDR3 sequence reads: CASGLGDRTNSPLHF. The CDR3 DNA reads TGTGCTAGTGGTTTGGGAGACAGGACCAATTCACCCCTCCACTTT.

The rearrangement links TRBV5-1 to TRBJ1-4, with D uncertain. Germline V gene data show CDR1 as SGHRS and CDR2 as YFSETQ. The CDR3 is 15 residues long. V lost 1 base, J lost 7 bases, and 14 bases lay in between. This CDR3 reads CASSLTVAESEKLFF. CDR3 bases: TGCGCCAGCAGCTTGACAGTTGCCGAGAGTGAAAAACTGTTTTTT. Combining the CDR3 with reference TRBV5-1 and TRBJ1-4 gives the whole variable domain KAGVTQTPRYLIKTRGQQVTLSCSPISGHRSVSWYQQTPGQGLQFLFEYFSETQRNKGNFPGRFSGRQFSNSRSEMNVSTLELGDSALYLCASSLTVAESEKLFFGSGTQLSVL.

The chain has TRBV6-5 and TRBJ2-5; D not certain. The V end was cut by 5 bases, the J end by 2 bases, with 6 bases between. The germline gives CDR1 MNHEY, CDR2 SVGAGI. The CDR3 covers 12 residues. The CDR3 nucleotides are TGTGCCAGCAGTAAGGATCAAGAGACCCAGTACTTC. Translation: CASSKDQETQYF.

V usage is TRBV4-1 and J usage is TRBJ1-3; tentative D call: TRBD1 (5 bases). CDR3 length: 16 residues. Trimming removed 1 base from V and 1 base from J, with 11 bases in between. CDR1 and CDR2 from the germline V gene are MGHRA and YSYEKL. The CDR3 sequence: CASSQVLRGSGNTIYF. The CDR3 DNA is TGCGCCAGCAGCCAAGTTTTGAGGGGTTCTGGAAACACCATATATTTT.

The chain is built from TRBV5-4 and TRBJ2-5; 8 bases line up with TRBD1. The CDR3 is made up of 14 amino acids. V dropped 4 bases and J dropped 1; count of bases not matched to a gene: 3. The germline CDR1 and CDR2 sequences are SGHNT and YYREEE (reference sequence). The CDR3: CASSRQGSQETQYF. CDR3 in DNA: TGTGCCAGCAGCCGACAGGGGAGCCAAGAGACCCAGTACTTC. Filled out from reference TRBV5-4 and TRBJ2-5, the complete variable domain reads ETGVTQSPTHLIKTRGQQVTLRCSSQSGHNTVSWYQQALGQGPQFIFQYYREEENGRGNFPPRFSGLQFPNYSSELNVNALELDDSALYLCASSRQGSQETQYFGPGTRLLVL.

This clone was counted between two and nine times. The V call is TRBV11-2, the J call TRBJ1-1; no reliable D call. Between the trimmed V and J ends, which lost 1 base and 1 base, there was a span of 7 bases. The CDR3 contains 14 residues. From germline, CDR1 is SGHAT and CDR2 FQNNGV. Here the CDR3 reads CASSLGPGNTEAFF. CDR3 coding DNA: TGTGCCAGCAGCTTAGGTCCAGGGAACACTGAAGCTTTCTTT.

This clone was detected a few times. CDR3 in amino acids: CASSLQTSRNTGELFF. The CDR3 coding sequence is TGTGCCAGTAGTCTACAGACTAGCCGAAACACCGGGGAGCTGTTTTTT. The rearrangement joins TRBV19 to TRBJ2-2; 7 nucleotides align to TRBD2. Trimming removed 5 bases from V and 2 bases from J; junction bases left unmatched: 8. Per the germline V gene, CDR1 is LNHDA and CDR2 is SQIVND (reference sequence). The CDR3 runs 16 residues.

The genes are TRBV6-5 and TRBJ1-5; TRBD1 might be the D (6 bases). Germline lookup yields CDR1 MNHEY and CDR2 SVGAGI. The V end was cut by 6 bases, the J end by 6 bases, with 15 bases between. This CDR3 is built from 14 residues. The CDR3 loop reads CASSPVTGSQPQHF. CDR3 in DNA: TGTGCCAGCAGCCCCGTTACAGGGAGTCAGCCCCAGCATTTT.

The V and J genes are TRBV28 and TRBJ2-2; 12 nucleotides match TRBD2. V shed 1 base and J 6 bases; nucleotides not matched to a gene: 0. The CDR3 loop spans 15 amino acids. Germline V gene sequence: CDR1 MDHEN, CDR2 SYDVKM. CDR3 region: CASSLSSGGAGELFF. The CDR3 DNA reads as TGTGCCAGCAGTTTATCTAGCGGGGGGGCCGGGGAGCTGTTTTTT. Full variable domain (rest looked up from reference TRBV28 and TRBJ2-2): DVKVTQSSRYLVKRTGEKVFLECVQDMDHENMFWYRQDPGLGLRLIYFSYDVKMKEKGDIPEGYSVSREKKERFSLILESASTNQTSMYLCASSLSSGGAGELFFGEGSRLTVL.

The chain employs TRBV5-4 and TRBJ1-4; 9 positions agree with TRBD1. With V trimmed by 4 bases and J by 3 bases, 4 bases remained unmatched. From germline, CDR1 is SGHNT and CDR2 YYREEE (reference sequence). CDR3 length: 15 amino acids. The CDR3 DNA follows: TGTGCCAGCAGCACACAGGGGGCAGCTAATGAAAAACTGTTTTTT. Its protein is CASSTQGAANEKLFF.